The entry that follows covers one TCR beta chain sequence. The antigen remains unidentified. Generated by immunoSEQ multiplex PCR, the TCRdb table keeps only in-frame clones and is missing some. The repertoire consists of 20,000 to 25,000 clones, with roughly 84% occurring once and the leading ten covering about a third. This sample is part of a study of OX40 agonist ivuxolimab in advanced cancers. Study overall: Head and neck, renal cell, melanoma or hepatocellular carcinoma were the cancers that dose-escalation patients had. Aged 23 to 79 with a mean of 60 years, they were under 85% male.

J gave up 8 bases and V 2 bases, and 7 bases lay outside the gene matches. The CDR3 runs 15 residues. Germline CDR1 reads MNHEY; CDR2 reads SVGAGI. Study-level results: The 0.1-3.0 mg/kg partial responders had among the lowest clonal expansion. In a subset of nonresponders, normalized T-cell clonal expansion was also low.

The chain joins TRBV6-5 to TRBJ2-1, with TRBD2 matching over 9 bases. The sequences come from CD4+ or CD8+ T cells sorted from blood, collected in a trial of the OX40 agonist ivuxolimab. The clonotype was recovered from an adult with an advanced solid tumor such as melanoma, head and neck, liver or kidney cancer. CDR3: CASSYVASGAHEQFF. In DNA form, the CDR3 reads TGTGCCAGCAGTTACGTTGCTAGCGGGGCCCATGAGCAGTTCTTC.